Below, 20 T cell receptor beta chains from the same sample are listed, as sequenced in a study of blood T cell repertoires in COVID-19. Profiled with immunoSEQ multiplex PCR; TCRdb holds only in-frame clones, not every one. The repertoire holds 200,000 to 250,000 clones, with roughly 86% as singletons. The sequenced sample consisted of peripheral blood. The receptors here all came from an elderly man with acute or convalescent COVID-19.

The chain is built from TRBV5-4 and TRBJ1-3; D ambiguous. The CDR3 is 13 amino acids. V lost 4 bases, J lost 8 bases, and 13 bases lay in between. Germline CDR1 is SGHNT and CDR2 is YYREEE (reference sequence). The DNA for the CDR3 is TGTGCCAGCAGCCGCGGGTGGGGAGACACCATATATTTT. This translates into CASSRGWGDTIYF.

V is TRBV2 and J is TRBJ2-5; 7 bases agree with TRBD1. The length of the CDR3 is 14 residues. Germline CDR1 reads SNHLY; CDR2 reads FYNNEI. V lost 6 bases, J lost 0 bases, and 4 bases stayed unmatched. CDR3 sequence reads: CASSGRGYQETQYF. The CDR3 DNA follows: TGTGCCAGCAGCGGCAGGGGGTACCAAGAGACCCAGTACTTC. The full variable domain, its missing parts supplied by reference TRBV2 and TRBJ2-5, is EPEVTQTPSHQVTQMGQEVILRCVPISNHLYFYWYRQILGQKVEFLVSFYNNEISEKSEIFDDQFSVERPDGSNFTLKIRSTKLEDSAMYFCASSGRGYQETQYFGPGTRLLVL.

J is TRBJ2-2 and V is TRBV10-2, with 8 bases matching TRBD2. The V gene end was trimmed by 3 bases and the J gene end by 0 bases; junction bases not matched to a gene: 6. This CDR3 has 17 amino acids. Germline V gene lookup returns CDR1 WSHSY and CDR2 SAAADI. CDR3 sequence reads: CASSERAGGPNTGELFF. CDR3 DNA: TGCGCCAGCAGTGAAAGGGCGGGGGGTCCGAACACCGGGGAGCTGTTTTTT.

This CDR3 is CATTGVYEQFF. The CDR3 DNA reads TGTGCCACGACAGGGGTCTATGAGCAGTTCTTC. The chain carries TRBV10-3 and TRBJ2-1; TRBD1 agrees at 8 bases. The CDR3 spans 11 residues. The germline V gene encodes CDR1 ENHRY and CDR2 SYGVKD. Germline trimming cut 10 bases from V and 8 bases from J; bases unmatched to any gene: 4.

V usage is TRBV21-1 and J usage is TRBJ2-1; no DNA check was done on the table's D call, TRBD2. TRBV21-1 represents a pseudogene. The CDR3 consists of 12 residues. The chain's CDR3 is CASSPAGGEQFF. The CDR3 coding sequence is TGTGCCAGCAGCCCCGCGGGGGGTGAGCAGTTCTTC.

The rearrangement joins TRBV5-1 to TRBJ1-2, with TRBD1 matching over 7 bases. Trimming removed 1 base from V and 11 bases from J; junction bases left unmatched: 8. The V gene's germline CDR1 is SGHRS and CDR2 YFSETQ. This CDR3 comprises 13 residues. The CDR3 spells CASSLTPGQDYTF. The CDR3 DNA follows: TGCGCCAGCAGCTTGACCCCCGGACAGGATTACACCTTC. Variable domain in full (rest from reference TRBV5-1 and TRBJ1-2): KAGVTQTPRYLIKTRGQQVTLSCSPISGHRSVSWYQQTPGQGLQFLFEYFSETQRNKGNFPGRFSGRQFSNSRSEMNVSTLELGDSALYLCASSLTPGQDYTFGSGTRLTVV.

The chain couples TRBV28 to TRBJ2-7, with a weak D call TRBD1 (6 bases). Deletions cut 1 base from V and 7 bases from J, with 11 bases between. The CDR3 is 13 amino acids. From germline, CDR1 is MDHEN and CDR2 SYDVKM. CDR3 DNA: TGTGCCAGCAGTTTATACAGGGTGGGAGAGCAGTACTTC. Translating gives CASSLYRVGEQYF.

The chain is built from TRBV4-1 and TRBJ2-1; 12 bases fit TRBD2. Trimming at V came to 3 bases and at J to 7 bases, leaving 16 bases not matched to a gene. This CDR3 contains 19 residues. The germline V gene encodes CDR1 MGHRA and CDR2 YSYEKL. The CDR3 sequence: CASSQAPGLAGGRENEQFF. Here the CDR3 DNA reads TGCGCCAGCAGCCAGGCTCCCGGGCTAGCGGGGGGGAGGGAGAATGAGCAGTTCTTC.

V usage is TRBV6-5 and J usage is TRBJ2-5, with D maybe TRBD1 (6 bases). Trimming cost V 8 bases and J 3 bases, with 19 bases left between them. In germline, CDR1 is MNHEY, CDR2 SVGAGI. The CDR3 spans 15 residues. CDR3 sequence (DNA): TGTGCCAGCTCCCCCAGCGGCAGGGGAGAAGAGACCCAGTACTTC. Residues: CASSPSGRGEETQYF.

The genes are TRBV7-8 and TRBJ2-2; 10 nucleotides line up with TRBD2. There are 16 residues in the CDR3. Germline V CDR1 and CDR2: SGHVS, FQNEAQ. J gave up 4 bases and V 5 bases, and 7 bases lay outside the gene matches. The CDR3 DNA follows: TGTGCCAGCAGCGGGGGACTAGCGATTGGCACCGGGGAGCTGTTTTTT. Its translation is CASSGGLAIGTGELFF.

The J gene is TRBJ2-3, the V gene TRBV5-1; 7 nucleotides match TRBD2. The CDR3 has 16 amino acids. Germline-derived CDR1 and CDR2 are SGHRS and YFSETQ. The V and J ends lost 0 bases and 4 bases, in that order; junction bases with no gene match: 8. The CDR3 bases are TGCGCCAGCAGCTTGGAGGCGGGAGTCCCCGCAGATACGCAGTATTTT. As protein: CASSLEAGVPADTQYF.

This clone has just a few counts. This rearrangement joins TRBV7-9 to TRBJ2-1, with D hard to call. The V gene's germline CDR1 is SEHNR and CDR2 FQNEAQ (reference sequence). This CDR3 has 15 amino acids. V dropped 0 bases and J dropped 0 bases, with 6 bases sitting between them. CDR3 DNA: TGTGCCAGCAGCTTAGCGCACTTCTCCTACAATGAGCAGTTCTTC. Amino acids: CASSLAHFSYNEQFF. The full variable domain, its missing parts supplied by reference TRBV7-9 and TRBJ2-1, is DTGVSQNPRHKITKRGQNVTFRCDPISEHNRLYWYRQTLGQGPEFLTYFQNEAQLEKSRLLSDRFSAERPKGSFSTLEIQRTEQGDSAMYLCASSLAHFSYNEQFFGPGTRLTVL.

The CDR3 reads CASSGHLPGEQYF. CDR3 nucleotide sequence: TGTGCCAGTAGTGGACACCTCCCAGGGGAGCAGTATTTT. This sequence joins TRBV19 and TRBJ2-3, with D perhaps TRBD1 (6 bases). The CDR3 contains 13 residues. The germline V and J ends were trimmed by 5 bases and 11 bases, with 17 bases remaining between them. Germline V gene sequence: CDR1 LNHDA, CDR2 SQIVND (reference sequence).

V and J are TRBV11-2 and TRBJ2-3; no firm D call. Trimming stripped 4 bases from V and 5 bases from J, with 10 bases between. Germline lookup yields CDR1 SGHAT and CDR2 FQNNGV. The CDR3 runs 13 residues. CDR3 sequence: CASSSDPGDTQYF. The CDR3 bases are TGTGCCAGCAGCTCAGACCCCGGAGATACGCAGTATTTT.

The chain links TRBV3-1 (or the pseudogene TRBV3-2) to TRBJ1-4; D is ambiguous. Trimming shortened V by 1 base and J by 7 bases, and 4 bases separated the two germline ends. The CDR3 spans 12 residues. In germline, CDR1 is LGHDT, CDR2 YNNKEL (reference sequence). CDR3 sequence (DNA): TGTGCCAGCAGCCAAGCCCGTGAAAAACTGTTTTTT. Residues: CASSQAREKLFF.

V gene TRBV4-3 combines with J gene TRBJ2-1, with D perhaps TRBD1 (5 bases). V lost 1 base and J 3 bases, leaving 10 bases between the germline ends. This CDR3 is 15 amino acids long. The germline CDR1 and CDR2 sequences are LGHNA and YSLEER. CDR3 residues: CASSQVGQGYNEQFF. The CDR3, as DNA: TGCGCCAGCAGCCAAGTGGGGCAGGGCTACAATGAGCAGTTCTTC.

This chain joins TRBV18 and TRBJ2-3, with 8 bases that match TRBD1. CDR1 and CDR2 from the germline V gene are KGHSH and LQKENI. The CDR3 covers 13 residues. V shed 5 bases and J 4 bases; nucleotides not matched to a gene: 2. Written as DNA, the CDR3 is TGTGCCAGCTCATCGGACAGGGCAGATACGCAGTATTTT. Its translation is CASSSDRADTQYF.

This chain uses TRBV2 with TRBJ2-5, with D possibly TRBD1 on 6 matching bases. The CDR3 has 14 residues. The V gene's germline CDR1 is SNHLY and CDR2 FYNNEI. V shed 1 base and J shed 1 base, with 7 bases lying between them. CDR3 in amino acids: CASSEGRGQETQYF. CDR3 coding DNA: TGTGCCAGCAGTGAAGGCAGGGGCCAAGAGACCCAGTACTTC.

The sample holds one count of this clone. The rearrangement links TRBV19 to TRBJ1-1, with 7 positions matching TRBD1. With 7 bases clipped from V and 2 bases from J, the junction kept 10 bases outside the gene matches. Germline CDR1 LNHDA, CDR2 SQIVND (reference sequence). CDR3 size: 15 residues. For the CDR3, the DNA is TGTGCCAGTACCACCCACAGGGGCGGAAACACTGAAGCTTTCTTT. It translates to CASTTHRGGNTEAFF.

The CDR3 bases are TGTGCCAGCAGCACGAGGGGGGGAAGGACCTATAATTCACCCCTCCACTTT. Protein: CASSTRGGRTYNSPLHF. The V and J genes are TRBV14 and TRBJ1-6; D perhaps matches TRBD1 (6 bases). Trimming left V 5 bases short and J 2 bases short, with 16 bases between. Germline values: CDR1 SGHDN, CDR2 FVKESK. The CDR3 contains 17 residues. The full variable domain, in which reference TRBV14 and TRBJ1-6 provide the parts outside the CDR3, is EAGVTQFPSHSVIEKGQTVTLRCDPISGHDNLYWYRRVMGKEIKFLLHFVKESKQDESGMPNNRFLAERTGGTYSTLKVQPAELEDSGVYFCASSTRGGRTYNSPLHFGNGTRLTVT.